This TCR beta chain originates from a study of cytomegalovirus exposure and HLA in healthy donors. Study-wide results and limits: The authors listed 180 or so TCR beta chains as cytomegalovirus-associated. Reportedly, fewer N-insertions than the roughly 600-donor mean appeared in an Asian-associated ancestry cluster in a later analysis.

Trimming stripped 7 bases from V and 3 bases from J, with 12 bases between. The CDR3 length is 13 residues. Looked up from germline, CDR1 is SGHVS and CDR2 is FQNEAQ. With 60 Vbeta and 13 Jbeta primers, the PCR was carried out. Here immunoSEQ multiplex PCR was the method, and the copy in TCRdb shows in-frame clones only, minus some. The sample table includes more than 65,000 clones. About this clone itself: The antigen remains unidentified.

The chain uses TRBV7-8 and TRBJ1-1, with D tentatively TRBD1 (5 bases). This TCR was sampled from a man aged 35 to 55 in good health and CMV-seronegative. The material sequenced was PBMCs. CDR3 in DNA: TGTGCCAGCACCCTGACAGCCCACACTGAAGCTTTCTTT. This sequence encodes CASTLTAHTEAFF.